Each of the 23 T cell receptor beta chains below was sequenced from the same sample in a study of graft-versus-host responses after intestinal transplantation. Assay: immunoSEQ multiplex PCR; the TCRdb copy retains only in-frame clones and omits some. The profile shows tens of thousands of clones, about 90% of them singletons. Antigen specificity for these receptors is unknown. The specimen was unstimulated CD8+ T cells sorted from spleen or lymph node cells, collected before transplant. These receptor sequences come from a human donor who was the organ donor for an intestinal transplant.

V gene TRBV10-2 combines with J gene TRBJ1-1, with D tentatively TRBD1 (5 bases). Germline CDR1 WSHSY, CDR2 SAAADI. V shed 3 bases and J shed 0 bases, with 11 bases lying between them. The CDR3 is 15 amino acids. CDR3 residues: CASSDVLDMNTEAFF. In DNA form, the CDR3 reads TGCGCCAGCAGTGATGTCCTGGACATGAACACTGAAGCTTTCTTT.

The CDR3 spells CASSSGLLNTGELFF. The CDR3 coding sequence is TGTGCCAGCAGTTCCGGTCTACTGAACACCGGGGAGCTGTTTTTT. V is TRBV6-5 and J is TRBJ2-2; no clear D gene. V shed 4 bases and J shed 1 base, with 10 bases lying between them. There are 15 residues in the CDR3. The germline V gene has CDR1 MNHEY and CDR2 SVGAGI.

J is TRBJ2-7 and V is TRBV28; 7 bases are shared with TRBD1. After removal of 4 bases from V and 4 bases from J, the junction contained 13 bases not matched to a gene. This CDR3 region has 16 residues. Germline V gene sequence: CDR1 MDHEN, CDR2 SYDVKM. The CDR3 nucleotides read TGTGCCAGCAGTTCCGTAAGGGGGACAGACCAATACGAGCAGTACGTC. The encoded protein is CASSSVRGTDQYEQYV.

A few counts support this clone. The chain has TRBV6-1 and TRBJ2-2; maybe TRBD2 (6 bases). The CDR3 consists of 15 residues. V was trimmed by 5 bases and J by 4 bases, leaving 14 bases between them. Looked up from germline, CDR1 is MNHNS and CDR2 is SASEGT. The CDR3 is CASSSIFGGTGELFF. Written as DNA, the CDR3 is TGTGCCAGCAGTAGTATTTTCGGGGGCACCGGGGAGCTGTTTTTT.

J is TRBJ2-4 and V is TRBV6-5; no clear D gene. With 10 bases removed from V and 8 bases from J, the gap between germline ends came to 15 bases. There are 12 residues in the CDR3. Germline V gene data show CDR1 as MNHEY and CDR2 as SVGAGI. The CDR3 loop is CATYSPSDIQYF. The CDR3 DNA follows: TGTGCCACTTACAGTCCTTCAGACATTCAGTACTTC.

CDR3 DNA sequence: TGTGCCAGCAGCTTAGGCCCTGACAGGGAATCCGGAAACACCATATATTTT. As protein: CASSLGPDRESGNTIYF. The chain combines TRBV7-6 with TRBJ1-3, with 7 bases that match TRBD1. CDR1 SGHVS and CDR2 FNYEAQ come from the germline V gene. J was trimmed by 4 bases and V by 1 base; bases with no gene match: 10. The CDR3 is made up of 17 amino acids.

The chain carries TRBV2 and TRBJ2-1, with 10 bases fitting TRBD2. CDR1 and CDR2 (germline): SNHLY, FYNNEI. V dropped 2 bases and J dropped 10; count of bases not matched to a gene: 8. The length of the CDR3 is 15 residues. The CDR3 bases are TGTGCCAGCAGTGAACAGGCTAGCGGGGGCGACGAGCAGTTCTTC. This gives the protein CASSEQASGGDEQFF.

The rearrangement links TRBV27 to TRBJ2-1, with D possibly being TRBD2 (5 bases). Between the trimmed V and J ends, which lost 3 bases and 2 bases, there was a span of 5 bases. The CDR3 has 13 amino acids. Germline CDR1 and CDR2: MNHEY and SMNVEV (reference sequence). CDR3 bases: TGTGCCAGCAGTTTCGGGGCCTACAATGAGCAGTTCTTC. Its translation: CASSFGAYNEQFF.

The rearrangement uses TRBV9 and TRBJ1-2, with a weak D call TRBD1 (5 bases). CDR3 length: 15 amino acids. Germline CDR1 is SGDLS and CDR2 is YYNGEE. V lost 0 bases to trimming and J lost 2 bases, with 11 bases between them. The CDR3 region has the DNA TGTGCCAGCAGCGTAGTTAGGGGTGACAACTATGGCTACACCTTC. It codes for CASSVVRGDNYGYTF.

CDR3 loop: CASTPSSQHF. The DNA for the CDR3 is TGCGCCAGCACCCCTTCGTCCCAGCATTTT. This chain links TRBV10-1 with TRBJ1-5, with D unresolved. The CDR3 has 10 amino acids. V lost 7 bases to trimming and J lost 11 bases, with 9 bases between them. CDR1 and CDR2 (germline): WNHNN, SYGVQD (reference sequence).

This chain links TRBV29-1 with TRBJ2-2; D perhaps matches TRBD1 (6 bases). The V and J ends lost 7 bases and 2 bases respectively, with 14 bases between them. Germline assignment: CDR1 SQVTM and CDR2 ANQGSEA. The CDR3 is 14 residues long. The CDR3 bases are TGCAGCGCCGCCCGACAGGATAACACCGGGGAGCTGTTTTTT. It specifies CSAARQDNTGELFF.

V usage is TRBV6-1 and J usage is TRBJ2-3, with D perhaps TRBD2 (6 bases). V dropped 4 bases and J dropped 1 base, with 12 bases sitting between them. Per germline, CDR1 MNHNS and CDR2 SASEGT. The CDR3 is 15 residues long. The DNA of the CDR3 is TGTGCCAGCAGTGTGTCGACGGGGGGCACAGATACGCAGTATTTT. This encodes CASSVSTGGTDTQYF.

The rearrangement links TRBV7-9 to TRBJ2-7, with 12 bases fitting TRBD2. The CDR3 contains 14 residues. Germline V lookup: CDR1 SEHNR, CDR2 FQNEAQ (reference sequence). Trimming at V came to 5 bases and at J to 2 bases, leaving 1 base not matched to a gene. CDR3 residues: CASSPSGGAYEQYV. CDR3 DNA sequence: TGTGCCAGCAGCCCTAGCGGGGGGGCCTACGAGCAGTACGTC.

V and J are TRBV27 and TRBJ1-5; D is perhaps TRBD1 (6 bases). The germline V gene has CDR1 MNHEY and CDR2 SMNVEV (reference sequence). The germline V and J ends were trimmed by 8 bases and 0 bases, with 14 bases remaining between them. The CDR3 is 15 residues long. The CDR3 is CASSGEMYSNQPQHF. The CDR3 nucleotides are TGTGCCAGCTCAGGGGAAATGTATAGCAATCAGCCCCAGCATTTT.

The chain carries TRBV2 and TRBJ2-1; 11 bases match TRBD2. In germline, CDR1 is SNHLY, CDR2 FYNNEI. The V gene end was trimmed by 6 bases and the J gene end by 3 bases; junction bases not matched to a gene: 7. This CDR3 spans 16 amino acids. In nucleotides, the CDR3 is TGTGCCAGCAGGCCCCGACTAGCGGGGTTCTACAATGAGCAGTTCTTC. It specifies CASRPRLAGFYNEQFF.

The chain joins TRBV11-1 to TRBJ2-7, with a possible D match to TRBD1 (6 bases). CDR3 length: 14 amino acids. Germline loops: CDR1 SGHAT, CDR2 FQDESV (reference sequence). With 4 bases removed from V and 2 bases from J, the gap between germline ends came to 12 bases. CDR3 amino acids: CASSSTGIPYEQYV. In DNA, the CDR3 is TGTGCCAGCAGCTCCACAGGGATTCCCTACGAGCAGTACGTC.

The rearrangement uses TRBV11-2 and TRBJ2-7; weak D call: TRBD2 (5 bases). Germline V lookup: CDR1 SGHAT, CDR2 FQNNGV. This CDR3 is built from 13 residues. V was pared by 4 bases and J by 2 bases, with 9 bases between. The CDR3 nucleotides are TGTGCCAGCAGCTACGGGGAAACCTACGAGCAGTACGTC. Translated, it gives CASSYGETYEQYV.

The chain joins TRBV27 to TRBJ2-3, with 8 nucleotides matching TRBD1. The CDR3 consists of 14 residues. The junction had 7 bases not matched to a gene; V was cut back by 5 bases and J by 6 bases. Germline V CDR1 and CDR2: MNHEY, SMNVEV (reference sequence). CDR3 DNA sequence: TGTGCCAGCAGTCACAAGGACAGGGAGGATACGCAGTATTTT. Its translation: CASSHKDREDTQYF.

The rearrangement joins TRBV6-4 to TRBJ1-1; 9 nucleotides agree with TRBD1. The CDR3 runs to 14 residues. CDR1 is MRHNA, CDR2 SNTAGT, per germline. V shed 3 bases and J 5 bases; nucleotides not matched to a gene: 4. CDR3 in amino acids: CASSEGQGGTEAFF. The CDR3 DNA sequence: TGTGCCAGCAGTGAGGGACAGGGTGGAACTGAAGCTTTCTTT.

The chain has TRBV6-6 and TRBJ1-1; possibly TRBD1 for D (6 bases). This CDR3 comprises 16 residues. V was shortened by 2 bases and J by 5 bases, with 18 bases between the two germline ends. Germline CDR1 and CDR2: MNHNY and SVGAGI (reference sequence). CDR3 DNA: TGTGCCAGCAGTTACCCCGAACAGGGTAGGGAAACTGAAGCTTTCTTT. It encodes CASSYPEQGRETEAFF.

The chain links TRBV9 to TRBJ1-1; D is unclear. V dropped 6 bases and J dropped 6 bases, with 15 bases sitting between them. The CDR3 covers 13 residues. Germline assignment: CDR1 SGDLS and CDR2 YYNGEE. CDR3 protein: CASTKTEGAEAFF. In DNA, the CDR3 is TGTGCCAGCACCAAAACCGAGGGCGCTGAAGCTTTCTTT.

V is TRBV28 and J is TRBJ1-1; D gene ambiguous. The germline V gene encodes CDR1 MDHEN and CDR2 SYDVKM. Trimming shortened V by 4 bases and J by 6 bases, and 15 bases separated the two germline ends. The CDR3 has 14 residues. CDR3 in DNA: TGTGCCAGCAGTTCAGCCGGGGAAAACCCTGAAGCTTTCTTT. It is translated as CASSSAGENPEAFF.

V gene TRBV15 combines with J gene TRBJ2-5; 11 bases agree with TRBD2. V shed 5 bases and J 1 base; nucleotides not matched to a gene: 6. Germline V gene lookup returns CDR1 LNHNV and CDR2 YYDKDF (reference sequence). The CDR3 spans 16 residues. In DNA form, the CDR3 reads TGTGCCACCAGCTCAACCGGGACTAGCGGCCAAGAGACCCAGTACTTC. This gives the protein CATSSTGTSGQETQYF.